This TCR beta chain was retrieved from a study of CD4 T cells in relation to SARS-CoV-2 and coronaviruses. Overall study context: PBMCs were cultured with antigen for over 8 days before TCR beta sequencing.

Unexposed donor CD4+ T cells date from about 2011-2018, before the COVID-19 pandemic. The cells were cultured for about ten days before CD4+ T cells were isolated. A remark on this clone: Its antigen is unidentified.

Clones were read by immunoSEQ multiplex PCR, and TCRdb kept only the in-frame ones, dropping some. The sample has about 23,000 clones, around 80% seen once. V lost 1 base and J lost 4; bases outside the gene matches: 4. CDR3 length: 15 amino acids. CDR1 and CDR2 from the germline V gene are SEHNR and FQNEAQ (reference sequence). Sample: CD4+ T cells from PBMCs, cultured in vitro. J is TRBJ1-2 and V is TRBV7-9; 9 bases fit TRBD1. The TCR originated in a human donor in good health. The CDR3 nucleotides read TGTGCCAGCAGCTTAGGCGGGGACAGGGCCTATGGCTACACCTTC. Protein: CASSLGGDRAYGYTF.